The rows below give T cell receptor beta chains drawn from one sample of a study of PD-L1 blockade in urothelial cancer. Method: immunoSEQ multiplex PCR; TCRdb's copy keeps in-frame clones and lacks some. The sample has around 45,000 clones; 83% are singletons. This sample comprised PBMCs, obtained around atezolizumab (anti-PD-L1) treatment. These TCRs come from a man in his 60s with urothelial cancer. Each CDR3 is given with its conserved first and last residue. A D gene is named only where the DNA matches it firmly. Expanded clones get a size class; other rows say once, few or many, or leave the size out.

V: TRBV4-1
D: TRBD2
J: TRBJ2-3
size: NA
CDR3: CASSQDRDYSTDTQYF
DNA: TGCGCCAGCAGCCAAGACCGGGACTATAGCACAGATACGCAGTATTTT

V: TRBV2
D: NA
J: TRBJ2-7
size: NA
CDR3: CASSRRMSSYEQYF
DNA: TGTGCCAGCAGTCGGCGGATGAGTTCCTACGAGCAGTACTTC

V: TRBV11-2
D: NA
J: TRBJ2-2
size: NA
CDR3: CASSLELRVTGELFF
DNA: TGTGCCAGCAGCTTAGAGTTGCGGGTCACCGGGGAGCTGTTTTTT

V: TRBV7-7
D: TRBD1
J: TRBJ2-5
size: NA
CDR3: CASSRQGQGTQYF
DNA: TGTGCTAGCAGCCGACAGGGCCAGGGGACCCAGTACTTC

V: TRBV19
D: NA
J: TRBJ2-1
size: NA
CDR3: CASSPFRDLHNEQFF
DNA: TGTGCCAGTAGTCCTTTTCGGGACTTACACAATGAGCAGTTCTTC

V: TRBV5-6
D: TRBD2
J: TRBJ2-4
size: NA
CDR3: CASSLPGGYIQYF
DNA: TGTGCCAGCAGCTTGCCGGGGGGGTACATTCAGTACTTC

V: TRBV11-2
D: TRBD2
J: TRBJ2-1
size: once
CDR3: CASSLDGTSGGAYSYNEQFF
DNA: TGTGCCAGCAGCTTAGATGGGACTAGCGGGGGGGCCTACTCCTACAATGAGCAGTTCTTC

V: TRBV18
D: NA
J: TRBJ1-4
size: NA
CDR3: CASSPPIRVGEKLFF
DNA: TGTGCCAGCTCACCACCGATCAGGGTTGGCGAAAAACTGTTTTTT

V: TRBV4-1
D: NA
J: TRBJ1-6
size: NA
CDR3: CASSQLGLGQGNSPLHF
DNA: TGCGCCAGCAGCCAATTGGGGTTGGGGCAGGGTAATTCACCCCTCCACTTT

V: TRBV28
D: TRBD1
J: TRBJ2-7
size: NA
CDR3: CASSLYTGGDEQYF
DNA: TGTGCCAGCAGTTTATATACAGGGGGCGACGAGCAGTACTTC

V: TRBV7-6
D: NA
J: TRBJ1-3
size: NA
CDR3: CASSPLSGNTIYF
DNA: TGTGCCAGCAGCCCTCTCTCTGGAAACACCATATATTTT

V: TRBV29-1
D: NA
J: TRBJ2-3
size: NA
CDR3: CSAATGLDTQYF
DNA: TGCAGCGCAGCCACAGGGTTAGATACGCAGTATTTT

V: TRBV4-1
D: NA
J: TRBJ1-6
size: NA
CDR3: CASSQGGGANSPLHF
DNA: TGCGCCAGCAGCCAAGGGGGGGGTGCGAATTCACCCCTCCACTTT

V: TRBV7-8
D: TRBD1
J: TRBJ2-2
size: NA
CDR3: CASSLNRGFVGIGELFF
DNA: TGTGCCAGCAGCCTTAACAGGGGGTTCGTCGGCATCGGGGAGCTGTTTTTT

V: TRBV27
D: NA
J: TRBJ1-6
size: NA
CDR3: CASSLRGRAPEGTLHF
DNA: TGTGCCAGCAGTTTACGGGGGAGGGCCCCGGAGGGGACCCTCCACTTT

V: TRBV27
D: NA
J: TRBJ2-1
size: NA
CDR3: CASSLFASRYNEQFF
DNA: TGTGCCAGCAGTTTATTTGCTAGCAGGTACAATGAGCAGTTCTTC

V: TRBV5-1
D: TRBD1
J: TRBJ2-7
size: NA
CDR3: CASRWTGGSYEQYF
DNA: TGCGCCAGCAGATGGACAGGGGGCTCCTACGAGCAGTACTTC

V: TRBV5-4
D: TRBD1
J: TRBJ1-4
size: NA
CDR3: CASSLAPDRGHEKLFF
DNA: TGTGCCAGCAGCTTGGCCCCGGACAGGGGGCATGAAAAACTGTTTTTT

V: TRBV5-1
D: NA
J: TRBJ2-7
size: NA
CDR3: CASSFISSYEQYF
DNA: TGCGCCAGCAGCTTTATTTCCTCCTACGAGCAGTACTTC

V: TRBV19
D: NA
J: TRBJ2-7
size: once
CDR3: CASTDRQGSYEQYF
DNA: TGTGCCAGTACCGACCGGCAGGGCTCCTACGAGCAGTACTTC

V: TRBV4-2
D: NA
J: TRBJ2-3
size: NA
CDR3: CASSPILGPGTDTQYF
DNA: TGTGCCAGCAGCCCTATCCTAGGTCCCGGGACAGATACGCAGTATTTT

V: TRBV5-4
D: TRBD1
J: TRBJ2-7
size: NA
CDR3: CASSNGQGNEQYF
DNA: TGTGCCAGCAGCAACGGACAGGGCAACGAGCAGTACTTC

V: TRBV4-1
D: TRBD1
J: TRBJ1-5
size: NA
CDR3: CASSQDGTGVTNQPQHF
DNA: TGCGCCAGCAGCCAAGATGGGACAGGGGTTACCAATCAGCCCCAGCATTTT

V: TRBV30
D: TRBD1
J: TRBJ1-2
size: few
CDR3: CAWSRDRPYGYTF
DNA: TGTGCCTGGAGCCGGGACAGACCCTATGGCTACACCTTC

V: TRBV4-1
D: NA
J: TRBJ1-2
size: NA
CDR3: CASSQGGQGPLRQGYTF
DNA: TGCGCCAGCAGCCAAGGAGGCCAGGGGCCCCTTCGGCAGGGCTACACCTTC

V: TRBV5-1
D: NA
J: TRBJ2-5
size: NA
CDR3: CASSLGLEAETQYF
DNA: TGCGCCAGCAGCTTGGGCCTAGAGGCGGAGACCCAGTACTTC

V: TRBV11-2
D: NA
J: TRBJ1-2
size: NA
CDR3: CASRGNRVGAGYTF
DNA: TGTGCCAGCAGAGGGAACAGGGTCGGTGCTGGCTACACCTTC

V: TRBV5-1
D: TRBD1
J: TRBJ2-7
size: NA
CDR3: CASSRFGGQGRYEQYF
DNA: TGCGCCAGCAGCAGGTTTGGGGGACAGGGTCGATACGAGCAGTACTTC

V: TRBV30
D: TRBD1
J: TRBJ2-7
size: NA
CDR3: CAWSGGGPYEQYF
DNA: TGTGCCTGGAGTGGAGGGGGCCCCTACGAGCAGTACTTC

V: TRBV28
D: TRBD2
J: TRBJ2-1
size: NA
CDR3: CASSSKGLAGDEQFF
DNA: TGTGCCAGCAGTTCTAAGGGACTAGCGGGGGACGAGCAGTTCTTC

V: TRBV14
D: NA
J: TRBJ1-3
size: once
CDR3: CASSQDGQPTGNTIYF
DNA: TGTGCCAGCAGCCAAGATGGACAGCCAACTGGAAACACCATATATTTT

V: TRBV9
D: NA
J: TRBJ2-3
size: NA
CDR3: CASSVVEGEATANTDTQYF
DNA: TGTGCCAGCAGCGTAGTGGAAGGGGAAGCGACAGCAAACACAGATACGCAGTATTTT

V: TRBV10-2
D: NA
J: TRBJ2-2
size: few
CDR3: CASSRVNTGELFF
DNA: TGCGCCAGCAGCAGGGTGAACACCGGGGAGCTGTTTTTT

V: TRBV29-1
D: NA
J: TRBJ2-3
size: NA
CDR3: CSCRAGAANTDTQYF
DNA: TGCAGCTGCCGCGCAGGGGCCGCCAACACAGATACGCAGTATTTT

V: TRBV7-8
D: NA
J: TRBJ1-1
size: NA
CDR3: CASSFERGNTEAFF
DNA: TGTGCCAGCAGCTTTGAAAGGGGGAACACTGAAGCTTTCTTT

V: TRBV2
D: TRBD1
J: TRBJ2-1
size: NA
CDR3: CASSESGGEQFF
DNA: TGTGCCAGCAGTGAATCAGGGGGCGAGCAGTTCTTC

V: TRBV11-2
D: TRBD2
J: TRBJ2-1
size: NA
CDR3: CASSPWGRGGQDEQFF
DNA: TGTGCCAGCAGCCCCTGGGGGCGGGGGGGCCAGGATGAGCAGTTCTTC

V: TRBV5-1
D: NA
J: TRBJ2-5
size: once
CDR3: CASSLVKPGLNGQTQYF
DNA: TGCGCCAGCAGCTTGGTAAAGCCTGGACTAAACGGGCAGACCCAGTACTTC

V: TRBV11-2
D: NA
J: TRBJ1-2
size: NA
CDR3: CASSSRVRHKYGYTF
DNA: TGTGCCAGCAGCTCCAGGGTGAGACATAAATATGGCTACACCTTC

V: TRBV5-1
D: TRBD1
J: TRBJ1-6
size: NA
CDR3: CASSPGTAGGSPLHF
DNA: TGCGCCAGCAGCCCCGGGACAGCGGGCGGTTCACCCCTCCACTTT

V: TRBV2
D: NA
J: TRBJ1-3
size: NA
CDR3: CASRPLSSSGNTIYF
DNA: TGTGCCAGCAGACCGCTTTCCAGCTCTGGAAACACCATATATTTT

V: TRBV19
D: NA
J: TRBJ1-5
size: NA
CDR3: CASSIGLFNQPQHF
DNA: TGTGCCAGTAGTATTGGGCTGTTCAATCAGCCCCAGCATTTT

V: TRBV11-1
D: TRBD1
J: TRBJ1-1
size: once
CDR3: CASSHRQGPNTEAFF
DNA: TGTGCCAGCAGCCATAGACAGGGACCGAACACTGAAGCTTTCTTT

V: TRBV4-2
D: NA
J: TRBJ2-5
size: NA
CDR3: CASSQETGGFGDGQETQYF
DNA: TGTGCCAGCAGCCAAGAAACGGGGGGCTTTGGGGATGGACAAGAGACCCAGTACTTC

V: TRBV6-5
D: TRBD1
J: TRBJ2-7
size: NA
CDR3: CASSYEDRDYEQYF
DNA: TGTGCCAGCAGTTACGAGGACAGGGACTACGAGCAGTACTTC

V: TRBV27
D: NA
J: TRBJ2-3
size: NA
CDR3: CASSTPGEPNTDTQYF
DNA: TGTGCCAGCAGTACCCCTGGGGAGCCGAACACAGATACGCAGTATTTT

V: TRBV5-1
D: TRBD1
J: TRBJ1-6
size: NA
CDR3: CASSGRDRAVSPLHF
DNA: TGCGCCAGCAGCGGCCGGGACAGGGCCGTTTCACCCCTCCACTTT